This entry is about one T cell receptor beta chain. Its antigen remains unidentified. The same CDR3 arises from other DNA sequences in this sample as well. TCRdb's copy holds only in-frame clones and misses some; the assay was immunoSEQ multiplex PCR. The profile covers roughly 34,000 clones, with 70% to 90% appearing a single time and less than 5% taken by the ten largest. The sample is drawn from a study of T cells in localized non-small cell lung cancer. Study-level findings and limits: Of the top 100 tumor clones, median approximately 60 were in adjacent lung, 25 to 30 among its top 100. Greater T cell density in blood accompanied longer overall survival.

The sample in question was peripheral blood, obtained before any cancer treatment. This clonotype was sampled from a male donor aged 60 or older with stage III lung adenocarcinoma.

The CDR3 spells CASSVAGLNTEAFF. The DNA of the CDR3 is TGTGCCAGCAGTGTGGCGGGGCTGAACACTGAAGCTTTCTTT. This chain links TRBV6-1 with TRBJ1-1, with D perhaps TRBD1 (5 bases). The length of the CDR3 is 14 residues. The germline V gene has CDR1 MNHNS and CDR2 SASEGT. V was shortened by 4 bases and J by 0 bases, with 9 bases between the two germline ends.